Reported below is one T cell receptor (beta chain). This record comes from a study of blood T cell repertoires in COVID-19. Study at large: The United States, Italy and Spain were the sources of the acute and convalescent COVID-19 samples. T cells, B-cell-depleted T cells, or PBMCs provided the cDNA or gDNA that served as material.

J was trimmed by 2 bases and V by 6 bases; bases with no gene match: 7. The V gene's germline CDR1 is MNHEY and CDR2 SVGAGI. The CDR3 loop spans 15 amino acids. Original analysis: For nucleated cells, counts were estimated from reference gene primer amplification. The data were produced by immunoSEQ multiplex PCR, yet TCRdb's version contains in-frame clones alone and is incomplete. V and J calls and clone size are as listed in that table; D and trimming were resolved from the DNA. The sample holds some 20,000 clones, around nine tenths seen once. The sequencing sample was made of peripheral blood. The V gene is TRBV6-5, the J gene TRBJ1-5; TRBD1 matches at 7 bases. The clonotype was recovered from a man in his forties with active COVID-19. The CDR3 reads CASSLEGAGNQPQHF. The CDR3 nucleotides read TGTGCCAGCAGCCTGGAGGGGGCTGGCAATCAGCCCCAGCATTTT.